Listed here are 25 T cell receptor beta chains from one sample, sequenced in a study of CD8+ T cells in alopecia areata. cDNA prepared by RNA extraction and subsequent reverse transcription served as the template for sequencing. Profiling relied on immunoSEQ multiplex PCR, and the TCRdb table lists in-frame clones only, not all of them. Counted here are hundreds of thousands of clones, about two thirds occurring once; the ten biggest clones make up more than 0.95%. The sample here was CD4+ T cells sorted from blood, taken at week 0. The receptors were sampled from a human donor with alopecia areata.

The chain employs TRBV5-4 and TRBJ1-2, with TRBD1 as a possible D gene (5 bases). The length of the CDR3 is 14 residues. CDR1 and CDR2 (germline): SGHNT, YYREEE (reference sequence). V lost 3 bases and J lost 6, with 15 bases in between. As DNA, the CDR3 is TGTGCCAGCAGCTACCCGGGAGGGGCTGATGGCTACACCTTC. Its translation: CASSYPGGADGYTF.

This sequence joins TRBV27 and TRBJ1-2; no firm D call. The CDR3 extends over 12 amino acids. Germline V gives CDR1 MNHEY, CDR2 SMNVEV (reference sequence). Trimming removed 1 base at V and 5 bases at J, with 5 bases between. CDR3 protein: CASSLLGYGYTF. CDR3 bases: TGTGCCAGCAGTTTATTGGGGTATGGCTACACCTTC.

The chain joins TRBV5-1 to TRBJ1-2; D perhaps matches TRBD1 (6 bases). With 0 bases removed from V and 4 bases from J, the gap between germline ends came to 13 bases. The CDR3 loop spans 15 amino acids. Germline CDR1 and CDR2: SGHRS and YFSETQ. The CDR3 bases are TGCGCCAGCAGCTTGGACGGACAGCCCTTCTATGGCTACACCTTC. Encoded protein: CASSLDGQPFYGYTF. Drawing the rest from reference TRBV5-1 and TRBJ1-2, the complete variable domain is KAGVTQTPRYLIKTRGQQVTLSCSPISGHRSVSWYQQTPGQGLQFLFEYFSETQRNKGNFPGRFSGRQFSNSRSEMNVSTLELGDSALYLCASSLDGQPFYGYTFGSGTRLTVV.

The genes are TRBV29-1 and TRBJ2-5, with 10 bases identical to TRBD1. V gave up 5 bases and J gave up 5 bases; unmatched junction bases: 8. Germline V gene data show CDR1 as SQVTM and CDR2 as ANQGSEA. This CDR3 has 14 amino acids. The CDR3 loop reads CSVTGTGVVETQYF. In DNA, the CDR3 is TGCAGCGTTACCGGGACAGGGGTCGTCGAGACCCAGTACTTC.

V gene TRBV15 combines with J gene TRBJ2-5, with D perhaps being TRBD1 or TRBD2 (5 bases each). Germline assignment: CDR1 LNHNV and CDR2 YYDKDF (reference sequence). Trimming removed 6 bases at V and 5 bases at J, with 13 bases between. The CDR3 is made up of 13 amino acids. CDR3 in DNA: TGTGCCACCAGGGGACGGGCCCAGGAGACCCAGTACTTC. Its protein is CATRGRAQETQYF.

This chain joins TRBV29-1 and TRBJ2-3; 8 bases agree with TRBD2. From germline, CDR1 is SQVTM and CDR2 ANQGSEA. V lost 1 base, J lost 2 bases, and 2 bases stayed unmatched. The CDR3 consists of 14 residues. The CDR3 region has the DNA TGCAGCGTTGAAGCTAGCGGGCTCACAGATACGCAGTATTTT. Amino acid sequence: CSVEASGLTDTQYF.

This clone was seen more than once but under ten times. The chain links TRBV5-1 to TRBJ2-7; no clear D gene. The V end was cut by 5 bases, the J end by 0 bases, with 12 bases between. Germline CDR1 reads SGHRS; CDR2 reads YFSETQ. The CDR3 is 14 amino acids. The CDR3 protein is CASSKRTDSYEQYF. The CDR3 DNA sequence: TGCGCCAGCAGTAAGAGAACCGACTCCTACGAGCAGTACTTC.

V gene TRBV15 combines with J gene TRBJ2-5; the D is unclear. Germline assignment: CDR1 LNHNV and CDR2 YYDKDF (reference sequence). V was pared by 2 bases and J by 2 bases, with 12 bases between. This CDR3 region has 15 residues. The CDR3 protein is CATSRTGTVQETQYF. CDR3 bases: TGTGCCACCAGCAGAACTGGAACAGTTCAAGAGACCCAGTACTTC.

This chain connects TRBV29-1 to TRBJ2-1; 9 bases line up with TRBD1. Per germline, CDR1 SQVTM and CDR2 ANQGSEA. The CDR3 has 13 residues. With V trimmed by 6 bases and J by 5 bases, 5 bases remained unmatched. The CDR3 region is CSVSRDRDNEQFF. The CDR3 coding sequence is TGCAGCGTGTCCCGGGACAGGGACAATGAGCAGTTCTTC.

The gene calls are TRBV15 and TRBJ2-5; D is unresolved. The V and J ends lost 3 bases and 1 base respectively, with 6 bases between them. In germline, CDR1 is LNHNV, CDR2 YYDKDF (reference sequence). This CDR3 contains 13 residues. The CDR3 here is CATSRFTQETQYF. In nucleotides, the CDR3 is TGTGCCACCAGCAGGTTTACCCAAGAGACCCAGTACTTC.

The rearrangement joins TRBV5-4 to TRBJ1-4; D gene unclear. The germline gives CDR1 SGHNT, CDR2 YYREEE (reference sequence). The CDR3 has 13 amino acids. Trimming pared 7 bases from V and 0 bases from J, leaving 7 bases between. The CDR3 nucleotides read TGTGCCAGCGGCCTTGCAACTAATGAAAAACTGTTTTTT. Protein product: CASGLATNEKLFF. Based on the CDR3 plus reference TRBV5-4 and TRBJ1-4, the full variable domain is ETGVTQSPTHLIKTRGQQVTLRCSSQSGHNTVSWYQQALGQGPQFIFQYYREEENGRGNFPPRFSGLQFPNYSSELNVNALELDDSALYLCASGLATNEKLFFGSGTQLSVL.

In its sample, this clone was seen once. The V and J genes are TRBV29-1 and TRBJ1-2, with D perhaps matching TRBD1 (6 bases). V was shortened by 7 bases and J by 4 bases, with 16 bases between the two germline ends. The CDR3 contains 13 residues. Germline CDR1 is SQVTM and CDR2 is ANQGSEA. The DNA of the CDR3 is TGCAGCGCCCTGATTGGGGGCCCCTATGGCTACACCTTC. This sequence encodes CSALIGGPYGYTF.

The chain employs TRBV19 and TRBJ2-3; 7 bases match TRBD1. The CDR3 covers 15 residues. Germline assignment: CDR1 LNHDA and CDR2 SQIVND (reference sequence). With 10 bases clipped from V and 2 bases from J, the junction kept 12 bases outside the gene matches. The CDR3 sequence: CATSPGQRFTDTQYF. The CDR3 coding sequence is TGTGCCACGAGTCCGGGACAGAGATTCACAGATACGCAGTATTTT.

With regard to this clone: Other DNA sequences from this sample encode an identical CDR3 as well. The chain links TRBV6-5 to TRBJ2-5; perhaps TRBD1 as D (6 bases). Trimming removed 2 bases at V and 0 bases at J, with 7 bases between. Germline assignment: CDR1 MNHEY and CDR2 SVGAGI. This CDR3 is 14 amino acids long. In DNA form, the CDR3 reads TGTGCCAGCAGTTACAGGGGGTACCAAGAGACCCAGTACTTC. It specifies CASSYRGYQETQYF.

This chain joins TRBV30 and TRBJ2-6; D might be TRBD1 (6 bases). The V end lost 1 base, the J end lost 0 bases, and 13 bases lay between the germline ends. The CDR3 consists of 17 residues. Germline CDR1 reads GTSNPN; CDR2 reads SVGIG (reference sequence). The CDR3 sequence: CAWSGPGHLSGANVLTF. CDR3 DNA: TGTGCCTGGAGTGGACCGGGACACCTCTCTGGGGCCAACGTCCTGACTTTC.

This clone appeared a few times. The CDR3 nucleotides read TGCAGCGGAAACAGGGCCGTAGGGGATACGCAGTATTTT. Its translation is CSGNRAVGDTQYF. V is TRBV29-1 and J is TRBJ2-3; tentatively, D is TRBD1 (6 bases). Germline V CDR1 and CDR2: SQVTM, ANQGSEA. V lost 7 bases to trimming and J lost 6 bases, with 17 bases between them. This CDR3 has 13 amino acids.

Concerning this clone itself: The identical CDR3 is also encoded by other nucleotide sequences in the sample. This chain connects TRBV5-1 to TRBJ2-2; D call uncertain. Germline-derived CDR1 and CDR2 are SGHRS and YFSETQ. With 0 bases removed from V and 2 bases from J, the gap between germline ends came to 2 bases. This CDR3 has 13 residues. The CDR3 spells CASSLGNTGELFF. The CDR3 DNA reads as TGCGCCAGCAGCTTGGGAAACACCGGGGAGCTGTTTTTT.

A few counts support this clone. The genes are TRBV30 and TRBJ1-4, with D maybe TRBD1 (5 bases). V lost 4 bases and J lost 0, with 9 bases in between. Germline-derived CDR1 and CDR2 are GTSNPN and SVGIG (reference sequence). The CDR3 runs to 14 residues. CDR3 sequence (DNA): TGTGCCTGGAATAGGGGAGCAACTAATGAAAAACTGTTTTTT. Amino acids: CAWNRGATNEKLFF.

J is TRBJ1-2 and V is TRBV27; maybe TRBD1 (5 bases). The ends were cut back, 3 bases at V and 5 bases at J, with 19 bases in the middle. This CDR3 comprises 16 residues. CDR1 and CDR2 from the germline V gene are MNHEY and SMNVEV (reference sequence). Here the CDR3 reads CASSFIGGNHLYGYTF. The CDR3 DNA reads as TGTGCCAGCAGTTTCATCGGGGGGAATCACCTTTATGGCTACACCTTC.

J is TRBJ1-2 and V is TRBV5-1, with D unresolved. The CDR3 spans 14 residues. The germline V and J ends were trimmed by 0 bases and 6 bases, with 12 bases remaining between them. Germline loops: CDR1 SGHRS, CDR2 YFSETQ. As DNA, the CDR3 is TGCGCCAGCAGCTTGGTTGTGAGCTCGGATGGCTACACCTTC. As protein: CASSLVVSSDGYTF.

This chain links TRBV7-2 with TRBJ2-7; 7 positions match TRBD1. This CDR3 comprises 12 residues. The J segment lost 2 bases and the V segment lost 5 bases, leaving 0 bases of the junction unmatched. Germline V gives CDR1 SGHTA, CDR2 FQGNSA. DNA for the CDR3: TGTGCCAGCAGCCAGGGGGCCTACGAGCAGTACTTC. Its protein product is CASSQGAYEQYF.

Details on this clone: At one end the junction does not follow the germline gene, possibly because of a read error. The J gene is TRBJ1-5, the V gene TRBV12-5, with D tentatively TRBD1 (5 bases). Per the germline V gene, CDR1 is LGHNT and CDR2 is FRNRAP. There are 15 residues in the CDR3. CDR3 residues: CASGLVVGGNQPQHF. CDR3 coding DNA: TGTGCTAGTGGATTGGTCGTGGGGGGCAATCAGCCCCAGCATTTT.

As for this clone: Within the sample, other DNA sequences also encode this same CDR3. This rearrangement joins TRBV30 to TRBJ1-2; D call uncertain. Trimming left V 0 bases short and J 7 bases short, with 9 bases between. This CDR3 is 12 amino acids long. Per the germline V gene, CDR1 is GTSNPN and CDR2 is SVGIG (reference sequence). CDR3 sequence: CAWSVRLGGYTF. DNA for the CDR3: TGTGCCTGGAGTGTCCGGTTGGGTGGCTACACCTTC.

This clone was seen a handful of times. The CDR3, as DNA: TGTGCCTGGAGTGTAGGTTCGAGCGATACGCAGTATTTT. Amino acid sequence: CAWSVGSSDTQYF. V usage is TRBV30 and J usage is TRBJ2-3; D call uncertain. The CDR3 runs to 13 residues. Germline values: CDR1 GTSNPN, CDR2 SVGIG (reference sequence). Trimming removed 0 bases from V and 6 bases from J, with 10 bases in between.

This chain connects TRBV7-2 to TRBJ1-1; no reliable D call. V was cut by 9 bases and J by 3 bases, with 11 bases left in between. The CDR3 totals 12 residues. The germline CDR1 and CDR2 sequences are SGHTA and FQGNSA. Here the CDR3 reads CASTLYYTEAFF. CDR3 coding DNA: TGTGCCAGTACTCTTTACTACACTGAAGCTTTCTTT. The whole variable domain, filled in from reference TRBV7-2 and TRBJ1-1, reads GAGVSQSPSNKVTEKGKDVELRCDPISGHTALYWYRQSLGQGLEFLIYFQGNSAPDKSGLPSDRFSAERTGGSVSTLTIQRTQQEDSAVYLCASTLYYTEAFFGQGTRLTVV.